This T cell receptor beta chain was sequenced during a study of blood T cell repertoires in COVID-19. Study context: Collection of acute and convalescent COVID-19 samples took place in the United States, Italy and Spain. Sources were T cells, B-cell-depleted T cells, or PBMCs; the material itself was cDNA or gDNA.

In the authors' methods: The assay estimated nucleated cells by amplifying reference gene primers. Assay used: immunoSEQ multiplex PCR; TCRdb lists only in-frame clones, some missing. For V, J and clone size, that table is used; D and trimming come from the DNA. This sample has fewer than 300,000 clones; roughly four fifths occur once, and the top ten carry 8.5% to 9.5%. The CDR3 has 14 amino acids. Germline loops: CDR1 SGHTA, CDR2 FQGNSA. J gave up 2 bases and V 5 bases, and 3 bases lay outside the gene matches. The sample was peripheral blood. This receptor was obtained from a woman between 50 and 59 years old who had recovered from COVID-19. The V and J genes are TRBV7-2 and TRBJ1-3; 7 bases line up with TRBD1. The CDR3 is CASSDGTAGNTIYF. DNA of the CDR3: TGTGCCAGCAGCGACGGGACAGCTGGAAACACCATATATTTT.